Presented here are 9 T cell receptor beta chains from one specimen sequenced in a study of T cell clonality in common variable immunodeficiency. Their recognized antigens are unknown. Produced via immunoSEQ multiplex PCR; TCRdb's table is partial and in-frame only. Observed in the sample are about 33,000 clones, none of them singletons. Regarding the study as a whole: Reportedly, TCR beta sequences from common variable immunodeficiency showed fewer deletions and N-nucleotide insertions.

The sample consisted of peripheral blood mononuclear cells. The source is a human donor with common variable immunodeficiency.

This clone was counted ten times or more. The sequence runs out 3 residues before the end of the CDR3; the remainder is reconstructed from the germline J gene. The rearrangement uses TRBV6-1 and TRBJ1-2, with D maybe TRBD1 (5 bases). CDR1 and CDR2 from the germline V gene are MNHNS and SASEGT. Trimming cost V 3 bases and J 5 bases, with 16 bases left between them. The CDR3 is 15 residues long. The covered CDR3 bases are TGTGCCAGCAGTGACCTCCGCGGGGGATCATATGGC. This gives the protein CASSDLRGGSYG. The whole CDR3 is CASSDLRGGSYGYTF.

At least ten counts were recorded for this clone. Read data end 3 residues before the CDR3 end; the end is taken from the germline J gene. V usage is TRBV19 and J usage is TRBJ1-2; 7 nucleotides align to TRBD1. Trimming took 6 bases from V and 1 from J; bases not matched to a gene: 14. The germline V gene encodes CDR1 LNHDA and CDR2 SQIVND (reference sequence). The length of the CDR3 is 17 residues. CDR3 DNA, as far as it was read: TGTGCCAGTAGGAGACCGACAGGGAGGGAGCTTAACTATGGC. It is translated as CASRRPTGRELNYG. The CDR3 in full is CASRRPTGRELNYGYTF.

In its sample, this clone was seen a few times. The sequenced fragment ends 3 residues before the CDR3 boundary, so the rest is inferred from the germline J gene. The rearrangement joins TRBV5-1 to TRBJ1-4; 9 bases map to TRBD1. J lost 8 bases, V lost 5 bases, and 7 bases had no gene match. The V gene's germline CDR1 is SGHRS and CDR2 YFSETQ. The CDR3 length is 14 residues. The CDR3 reads CASSAGQGTEKLFF. The DNA read from the CDR3 is TGCGCCAGCAGTGCGGGACAGGGAACCGAAAAA.

This clone has ten or more counts. The CDR3 spells CAWRPTGQDKETQYF. CDR3 DNA, as far as it was read: TGTGCCTGGAGGCCAACCGGACAGGATAAAGAGACC. This sequence joins TRBV30 and TRBJ2-5, with TRBD1 identical over 7 bases. With the read ending 3 residues before the CDR3 end, the germline J gene is used to fill in that end. CDR3 length equals 15 residues. Germline CDR1 GTSNPN, CDR2 SVGIG (reference sequence). Trimming at V came to 3 bases and at J to 3 bases, leaving 10 bases not matched to a gene.

Of note for this clone: The read ends 3 residues before the CDR3 terminus; that terminus is restored from the germline J gene. V usage is TRBV6-2 or TRBV6-3 and J usage is TRBJ1-2; 7 bases fit TRBD1. This CDR3 has 13 amino acids. CDR1 is MNHEY and CDR2 is SVGEGT in the germline V gene. Losses at the gene ends were 4 bases for V and 7 bases for J; bases not matched to a gene: 6. The covered CDR3 bases are TGTGCCAGCAGTTTCGACAGGGAAGGTGGC. Translated, it gives CASSFDREGG. The entire CDR3 protein reads CASSFDREGGYTF.

This clone occurred a few times. The read falls 3 residues short of the CDR3 end, and the missing part is taken from the germline J gene. The rearrangement uses TRBV7-9 and TRBJ1-2, with 8 bases identical to TRBD1. V trimming: 5 bases; J trimming: 2 bases; junction bases outside the gene matches: 7. CDR1 and CDR2 from the germline V gene are SEHNR and FQNEAQ (reference sequence). The CDR3 runs 15 residues. The CDR3 loop reads CASSPTQGANYGYTF. The sequenced CDR3 bases are TGTGCCAGCAGCCCGACCCAGGGGGCGAACTATGGC.

This clone was seen more than once but under ten times. The read comes to an end 3 residues before the CDR3 does, leaving the germline J gene to fill in the end. The gene calls are TRBV30 and TRBJ1-1, with 7 bases lining up with TRBD1. With 3 bases clipped from V and 1 base from J, the junction kept 14 bases outside the gene matches. In germline, CDR1 is GTSNPN, CDR2 SVGIG (reference sequence). The CDR3 runs 17 residues. The CDR3 DNA, read in part, is TGTGCCTGGAGCCCCAGGGGGGCAGGGGGAAGGAACACTGAA. Translated, it gives CAWSPRGAGGRNTE. The complete CDR3 protein is CAWSPRGAGGRNTEAFF.

In this sample, this clone turned up many times. The read falls 3 residues short of the CDR3 end, and the missing part is taken from the germline J gene. This chain connects TRBV2 to TRBJ1-2; D call uncertain. The CDR3 length is 13 residues. CDR1 and CDR2 from the germline V gene are SNHLY and FYNNEI. V was clipped by 11 bases and J by 0 bases, with 13 bases between them. The chain's CDR3 is CAGVIGPNYGYTF. CDR3 DNA, as far as it was read: TGTGCCGGAGTTATTGGGCCTAACTATGGC.

Remarks on this clone: Read data end 3 residues before the CDR3 end; the end is taken from the germline J gene. This chain connects TRBV19 to TRBJ1-5; maybe TRBD1 (6 bases). This CDR3 is 15 amino acids long. Between the trimmed V and J ends, which lost 8 bases and 4 bases, there was a span of 18 bases. From germline, CDR1 is LNHDA and CDR2 SQIVND (reference sequence). Partial CDR3 DNA: TGTGCCAGTGGGCCCCTTGGACAGTTAAATCAGCCC. Protein: CASGPLGQLNQP. The entire CDR3 is CASGPLGQLNQPQHF. Supplemented by reference TRBV19 and TRBJ1-5, the full variable domain reads DGGITQSPKYLFRKEGQNVTLSCEQNLNHDAMYWYRQDPGQGLRLIYYSQIVNDFQKGDIAEGYSVSREKKESFPLTVTSAQKNPTAFYLCASGPLGQLNQPQHFGDGTRLSIL.